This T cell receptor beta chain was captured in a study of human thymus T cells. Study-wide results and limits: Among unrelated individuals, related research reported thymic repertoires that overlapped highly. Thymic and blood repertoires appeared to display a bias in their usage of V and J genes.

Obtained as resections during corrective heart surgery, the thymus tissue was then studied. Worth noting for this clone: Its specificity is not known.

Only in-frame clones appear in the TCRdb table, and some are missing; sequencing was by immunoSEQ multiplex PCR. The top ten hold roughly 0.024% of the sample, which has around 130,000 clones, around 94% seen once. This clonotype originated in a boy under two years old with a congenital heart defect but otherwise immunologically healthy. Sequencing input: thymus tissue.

CDR3 region: CASSPPEGGGQETQYF. The CDR3 DNA sequence: TGTGCCAGCTCACCACCGGAGGGTGGGGGGCAAGAGACCCAGTACTTC. The chain recombines TRBV18 with TRBJ2-5, with D possibly TRBD2 on 6 matching bases. Germline V gene data show CDR1 as KGHSH and CDR2 as LQKENI. The CDR3 sequence is 16 residues long. V gave up 0 bases and J gave up 2 bases, with 13 bases separating them.